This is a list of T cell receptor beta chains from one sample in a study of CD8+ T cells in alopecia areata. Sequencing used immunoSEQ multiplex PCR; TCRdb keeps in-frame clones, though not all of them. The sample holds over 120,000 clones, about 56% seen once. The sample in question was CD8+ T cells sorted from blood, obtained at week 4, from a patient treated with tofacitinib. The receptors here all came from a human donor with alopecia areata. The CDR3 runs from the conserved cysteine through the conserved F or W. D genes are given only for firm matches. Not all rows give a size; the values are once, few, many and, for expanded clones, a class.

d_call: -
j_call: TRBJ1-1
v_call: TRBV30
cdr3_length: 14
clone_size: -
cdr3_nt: TGTGCCTGGAGTGAGCGGACTGGCAACACTGAAGCTTTCTTT
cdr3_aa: CAWSERTGNTEAFF

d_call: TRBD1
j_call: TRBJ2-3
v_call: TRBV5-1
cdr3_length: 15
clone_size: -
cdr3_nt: TGCGCCAGCAGCTCGGGGACAGCCCAGGGAGATACGCAGTATTTT
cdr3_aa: CASSSGTAQGDTQYF

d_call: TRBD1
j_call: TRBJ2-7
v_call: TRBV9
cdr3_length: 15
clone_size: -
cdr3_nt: TGTGCCAGCAGTCTCCTCGGACAGGGGGGGTCAGGGCAGTACTTC
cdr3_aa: CASSLLGQGGSGQYF

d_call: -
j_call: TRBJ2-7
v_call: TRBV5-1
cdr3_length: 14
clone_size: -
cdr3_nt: TGCGCCAGCAGCTGGACCGACCCTACCTACGAGCAGTACTTC
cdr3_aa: CASSWTDPTYEQYF

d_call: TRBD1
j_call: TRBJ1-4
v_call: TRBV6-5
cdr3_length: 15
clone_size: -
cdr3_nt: TGTGCCAGCAGTCCTAGGGACAGGGCCATTGAAAAACTGTTTTTT
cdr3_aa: CASSPRDRAIEKLFF

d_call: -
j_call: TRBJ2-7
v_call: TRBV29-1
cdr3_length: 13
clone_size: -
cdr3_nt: TGCAGCGTTGTGTTCAGGGAGAAAAACGAGCAGTACTTC
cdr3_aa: CSVVFREKNEQYF

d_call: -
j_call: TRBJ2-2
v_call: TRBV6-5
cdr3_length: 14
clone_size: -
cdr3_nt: TGTGCCAGCAGTTACGAAGGACCCACCGGGGAGCTGTTTTTT
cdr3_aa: CASSYEGPTGELFF

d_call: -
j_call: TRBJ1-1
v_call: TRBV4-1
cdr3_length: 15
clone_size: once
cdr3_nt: TGCGCCAGCAGCCAAGTGCCCAGGGGCGACACTGAAGCTTTCTTT
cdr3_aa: CASSQVPRGDTEAFF

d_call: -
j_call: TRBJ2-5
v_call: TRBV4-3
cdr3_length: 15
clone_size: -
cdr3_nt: TGCGCCAGCAGCCAAGATCGGGACGGTCAAGAGACCCAGTACTTC
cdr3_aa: CASSQDRDGQETQYF

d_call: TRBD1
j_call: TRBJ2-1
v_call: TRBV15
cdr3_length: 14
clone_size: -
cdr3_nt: TGTGCCACCAGCAGAGAACGACAGGGCAATGAGCAGTTCTTC
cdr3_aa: CATSRERQGNEQFF

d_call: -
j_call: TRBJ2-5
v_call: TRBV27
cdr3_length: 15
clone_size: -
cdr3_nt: TGTGCCAGCAGCACCACCACGGGGACCAGGGAGACCCAGTACTTC
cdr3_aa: CASSTTTGTRETQYF

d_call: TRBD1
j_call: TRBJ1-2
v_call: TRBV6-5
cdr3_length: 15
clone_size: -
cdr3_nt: TGTGCCAGCAGTTACTCGGAGGGGACAGCGAAAGGCTACACCTTC
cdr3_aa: CASSYSEGTAKGYTF

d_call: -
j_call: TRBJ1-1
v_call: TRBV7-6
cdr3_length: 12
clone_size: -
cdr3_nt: TGTGCCAGCAGGCCTGGGCCTTCGGAAGCTTTCTTT
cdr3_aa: CASRPGPSEAFF

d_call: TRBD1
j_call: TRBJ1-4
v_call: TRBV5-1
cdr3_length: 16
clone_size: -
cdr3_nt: TGCGCCAGCAGCTTGCGGGGACAGTCTTTTGTTGAAAAACTGTTTTTT
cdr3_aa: CASSLRGQSFVEKLFF

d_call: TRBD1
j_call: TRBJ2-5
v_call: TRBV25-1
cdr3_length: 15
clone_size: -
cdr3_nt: TGTGCCAGCAGTCCGCCCGGGACAGGGAGTGAAACCCAGTACTTC
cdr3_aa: CASSPPGTGSETQYF

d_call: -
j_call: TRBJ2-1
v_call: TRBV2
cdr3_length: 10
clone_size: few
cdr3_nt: TGTGCCAGCAGGGACAATGAGCAGTTCTTC
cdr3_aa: CASRDNEQFF

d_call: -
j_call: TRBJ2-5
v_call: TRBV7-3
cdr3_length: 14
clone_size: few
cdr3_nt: TGTGCCAGCAGCTTTCTAGGGGGCCAAGAGACCCAGTACTTC
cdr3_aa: CASSFLGGQETQYF

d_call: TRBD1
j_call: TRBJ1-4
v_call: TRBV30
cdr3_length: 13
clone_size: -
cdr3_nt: TGTGCCTTACGGACAGGGGAGAGCGAAAAACTGTTTTTT
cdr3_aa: CALRTGESEKLFF

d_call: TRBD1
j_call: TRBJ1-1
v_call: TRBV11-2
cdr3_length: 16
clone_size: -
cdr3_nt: TGTGCCAGCAGCCGCCCATCAGGGGGCGCGGGGACTGAAGCTTTCTTT
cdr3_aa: CASSRPSGGAGTEAFF

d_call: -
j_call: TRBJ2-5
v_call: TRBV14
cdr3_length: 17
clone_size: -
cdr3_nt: TGTGCCAGCAGCCAAGATGGGTTGAAGGGGACGAGGCAGACCCAGTACTTC
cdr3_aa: CASSQDGLKGTRQTQYF

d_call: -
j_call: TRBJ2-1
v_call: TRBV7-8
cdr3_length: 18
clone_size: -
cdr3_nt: TGTGCCAGCAGCTTGGGTATGGCAGGGACCGTACAAGACAATGAGCAGTTCTTC
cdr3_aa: CASSLGMAGTVQDNEQFF

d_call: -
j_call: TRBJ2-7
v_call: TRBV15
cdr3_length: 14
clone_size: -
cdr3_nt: TGTGCCACCAGCAGGGGGGAAAGCTCCTACGAGCAGTACTTC
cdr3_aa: CATSRGESSYEQYF

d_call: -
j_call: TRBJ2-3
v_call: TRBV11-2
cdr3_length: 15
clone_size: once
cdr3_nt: TGTGCCAGCAGCGTCAAGGGGTTCGGCACAGATACGCAGTATTTT
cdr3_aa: CASSVKGFGTDTQYF

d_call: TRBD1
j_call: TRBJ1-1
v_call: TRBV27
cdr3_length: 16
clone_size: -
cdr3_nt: TGTGCCAGCAGCCCTCACCCGGGACAGGGGAACACTGAAGCTTTCTTT
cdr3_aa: CASSPHPGQGNTEAFF

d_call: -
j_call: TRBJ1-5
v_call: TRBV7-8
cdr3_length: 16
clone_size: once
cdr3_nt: TGTGCCAGCAGCTTAATGGTCGGCTATAGCAATCAGCCCCAGCATTTT
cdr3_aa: CASSLMVGYSNQPQHF

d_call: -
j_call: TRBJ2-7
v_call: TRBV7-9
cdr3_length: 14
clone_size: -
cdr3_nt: TGTGCCAGCAGCTCCACGGGGGCGCCTAACGAGCAGTACTTC
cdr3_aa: CASSSTGAPNEQYF

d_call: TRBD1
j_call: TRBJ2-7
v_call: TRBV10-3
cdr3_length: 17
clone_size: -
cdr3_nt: TGTGCCATCAGTGAGTCTTGGCAGGGGGCGTTAAGCTACGAGCAGTACTTC
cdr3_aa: CAISESWQGALSYEQYF

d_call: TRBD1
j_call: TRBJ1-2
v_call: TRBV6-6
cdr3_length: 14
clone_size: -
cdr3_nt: TGTGCCAGCAGTCCCAGGACAGGGGACTATGGCTACACCTTC
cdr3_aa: CASSPRTGDYGYTF

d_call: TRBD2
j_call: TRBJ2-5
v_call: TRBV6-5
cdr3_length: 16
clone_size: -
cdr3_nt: TGTGCCAGCAGTTCACCAGGACTAGCGGCAAAAGAGACCCAGTACTTC
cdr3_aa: CASSSPGLAAKETQYF

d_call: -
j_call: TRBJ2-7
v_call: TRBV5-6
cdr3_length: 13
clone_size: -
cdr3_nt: TGTGCCAGCAAGAACAGGGACTCCTACGAGCAGTACTTC
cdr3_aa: CASKNRDSYEQYF

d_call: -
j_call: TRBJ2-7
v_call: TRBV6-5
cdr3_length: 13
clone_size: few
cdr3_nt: TGTGCCAGCAGGCACAGGGGAGCGGGCGAGCAGTACTTC
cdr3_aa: CASRHRGAGEQYF

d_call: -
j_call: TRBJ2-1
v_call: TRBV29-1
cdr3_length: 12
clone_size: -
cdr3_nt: TGCAGCGCCAAGAAGTCGGGGCATGAGCAGTTCTTC
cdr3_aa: CSAKKSGHEQFF

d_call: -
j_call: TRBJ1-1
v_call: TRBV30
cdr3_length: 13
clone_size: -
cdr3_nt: TGTGCCTGGGGGGGATATCGGGAAACTGAAGCTTTCTTT
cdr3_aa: CAWGGYRETEAFF

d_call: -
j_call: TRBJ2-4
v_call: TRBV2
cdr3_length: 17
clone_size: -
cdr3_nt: TGTGCCAGCAGTTTCCTACTTCCCCCGCGGGGCAAAAACATTCAGTACTTC
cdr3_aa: CASSFLLPPRGKNIQYF

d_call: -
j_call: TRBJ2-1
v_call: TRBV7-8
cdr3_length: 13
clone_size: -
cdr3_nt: TGTGCCAGCAGCCCGTCCCGTTTATCCGAGCAGTTCTTC
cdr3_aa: CASSPSRLSEQFF

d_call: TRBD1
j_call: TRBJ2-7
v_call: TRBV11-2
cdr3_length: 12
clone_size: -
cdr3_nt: TGTGCCAGCAGCAACAGGGGGTACGAGCAGTACTTC
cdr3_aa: CASSNRGYEQYF

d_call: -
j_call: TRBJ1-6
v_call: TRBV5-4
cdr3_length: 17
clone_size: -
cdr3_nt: TGTGCCGGCAGCGCGGGAGATATACAGGGTATTGATTCACCCCTCCACTTT
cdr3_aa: CAGSAGDIQGIDSPLHF

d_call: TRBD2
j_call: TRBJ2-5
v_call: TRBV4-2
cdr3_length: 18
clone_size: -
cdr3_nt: TGTGCCAGCAGCCCGCTAGTGCTAGCGGGGGAGCCACAAGAGACCCAGTACTTC
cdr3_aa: CASSPLVLAGEPQETQYF

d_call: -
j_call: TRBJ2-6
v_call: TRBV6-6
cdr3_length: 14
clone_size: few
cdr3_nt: TGTGCCAGTAACAGGGATCATGGGGCCAACGTCCTGACTTTC
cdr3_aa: CASNRDHGANVLTF

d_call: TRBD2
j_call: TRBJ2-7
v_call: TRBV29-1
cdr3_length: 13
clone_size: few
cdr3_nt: TGCAGCGTTGGCGGGGGGGCTCGGTACGAGCAGTACTTC
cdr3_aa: CSVGGGARYEQYF

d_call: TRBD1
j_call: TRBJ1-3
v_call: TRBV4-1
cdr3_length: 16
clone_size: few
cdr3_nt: TGCGCCAGCAGCCAGCCCGGGACAGAACCTGGAAACACCATATATTTT
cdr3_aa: CASSQPGTEPGNTIYF

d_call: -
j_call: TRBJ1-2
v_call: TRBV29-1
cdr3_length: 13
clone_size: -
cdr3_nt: TGCAGCGTCTTTACCGGGCCTCGCGGTGGCTACACCTTC
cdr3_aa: CSVFTGPRGGYTF